This T cell receptor beta chain stems from a study of cytomegalovirus exposure and HLA in healthy donors. This cohort consisted of healthy bone marrow donors. The study's findings and limits: Fewer N-insertions (relative to the roughly 670-donor mean) were reportedly seen in an Asian-associated ancestry cluster in a later analysis. Confirmation was obtained in vitro that a few CMV-associated chains are specific for CMV antigens.

The CDR3 runs 14 residues. Trimming cost V 1 base and J 5 bases, with 8 bases left between them. Germline values: CDR1 LNHNV, CDR2 YYDKDF (reference sequence). A remark on this clone: As yet, its antigen is unknown.

The PCR employed 60 Vbeta primers together with 13 Jbeta primers. This table comes from immunoSEQ multiplex PCR, and its TCRdb copy is limited to in-frame clones, with some not included. The table records some 160,000 clones, 82% of them present only once. This rearrangement joins TRBV15 to TRBJ1-4, with D possibly being TRBD1 (6 bases). The source is a male donor in good health and CMV-seronegative. The sequenced sample was PBMCs. The CDR3 region is CATSRGTENEKLFF. Written as DNA, the CDR3 is TGTGCCACCAGCAGAGGGACAGAGAATGAAAAACTGTTTTTT. The full variable domain, its missing parts supplied by reference TRBV15 and TRBJ1-4, is DAMVIQNPRYQVTQFGKPVTLSCSQTLNHNVMYWYQQKSSQAPKLLFHYYDKDFNNEADTPDNFQSRRPNTSFCFLDIRSPGLGDTAMYLCATSRGTENEKLFFGSGTQLSVL.